This T cell receptor beta chain was documented in a study of T cells in Graves' hyperthyroidism and ophthalmopathy. Study summary: Peripheral blood collection took place at initial diagnosis, before any treatment. Study-level points and caveats: In the blood, most expanded thyroid clonotypes above 0.001 appeared as well.

The table lists this clonotype with many counts. Its cognate antigen is unknown. Patients were excluded because of uncontrolled infection, other autoimmune disease, pregnancy or lactation. PBMCs came from roughly 10 ml fresh peripheral blood. RNA transcripts served as the template for amplifying TCR beta CDR3 regions. TCR CDR3 regions were first amplified by RT-PCR with HTBI primers. Via MiXCR, TCRdb re-called the multiplex PCR reads, giving one row per CDR3 protein. The table includes about 290,000 distinct CDR3 sequences, roughly 19% detected once. Germline assignment: CDR1 KGHSH and CDR2 LQKENI. V gave up 0 bases and J gave up 2 bases, with 11 bases separating them. There are 15 residues in the CDR3.

The chain recombines TRBV18 with TRBJ2-7, with D perhaps TRBD1 (6 bases). Sequencing input: blood. This receptor was identified in a man over 45 with Graves' ophthalmopathy. This CDR3 reads CASSPPQGYPYEQYF. The CDR3 coding sequence is TGTGCCAGCTCACCACCACAGGGTTACCCCTACGAGCAGTACTTC.